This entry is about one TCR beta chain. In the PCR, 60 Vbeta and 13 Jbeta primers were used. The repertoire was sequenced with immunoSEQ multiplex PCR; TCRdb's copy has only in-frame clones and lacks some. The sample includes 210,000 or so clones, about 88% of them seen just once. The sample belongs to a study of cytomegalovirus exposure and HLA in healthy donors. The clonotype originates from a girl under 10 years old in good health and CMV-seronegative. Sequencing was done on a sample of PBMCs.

The CDR3 spells CASSRAGREQYF. CDR3 nucleotide sequence: TGTGCCAGCAGCCGAGCAGGGCGGGAGCAGTACTTC. The rearrangement links TRBV11-3 to TRBJ2-5, with 7 bases identical to TRBD2. This CDR3 has 12 residues. V trimming: 5 bases; J trimming: 11 bases; junction bases outside the gene matches: 8. Germline CDR1 is SGHNT and CDR2 is YENEEA.